What follows are 14 T cell receptor beta chains derived from one specimen sequenced in a study of blood T cell repertoires in COVID-19 (dated by TCRdb to 2020 to 2021). The library was generated by the immunoSEQ multiplex PCR assay. Held by TCRdb, this immuneACCESS table contains in-frame sequences only and omits some clones. Under half of the omission traces to an unresolved V gene where checked; the cause of the rest is unknown. The sample data list tens of thousands of clones, and 86% of these were observed just once. 27% of the sample rests with the top ten. Sequencing was done on a sample of peripheral blood. The receptors stem from a man in his fifties with active or convalescent COVID-19.

This rearrangement joins TRBV7-2 to TRBJ1-1, with TRBD1 matching over 11 bases. CDR1 is SGHTA and CDR2 is FQGNSA in the germline V gene. The V segment lost 2 bases and the J segment 7 bases; nucleotides outside the gene matches: 12. This CDR3 has 17 amino acids. The CDR3 reads CASSLCGGQGGFCEAFF. DNA for the CDR3: TGTGCCAGCAGCTTATGCGGGGGACAGGGGGGATTTTGTGAAGCTTTCTTT.

The chain links TRBV5-4 to TRBJ2-2, with 16 bases identical to TRBD2. Trimming cost V 3 bases and J 3 bases; bases outside gene matches: 5. CDR3 length equals 18 residues. The germline V gene has CDR1 SGHNT and CDR2 YYREEE (reference sequence). The CDR3, as DNA: TGTGCCAGCAGCTCGGGACTAGCGGGAGGGGGGCACACCGGGGAGCTGTTTTTT. The encoded protein is CASSSGLAGGGHTGELFF.

At least ten counts were recorded for this clone. The chain is built from TRBV14 and TRBJ2-2; a possible D gene is TRBD1 (5 bases). This CDR3 region has 16 residues. Germline CDR1 reads SGHDN; CDR2 reads FVKESK. The germline V and J ends were trimmed by 0 bases and 6 bases, with 14 bases remaining between them. This chain's CDR3 is CASSQDSGLPSGELFF. CDR3 DNA sequence: TGTGCCAGCAGCCAAGATTCAGGGCTCCCCTCCGGGGAGCTGTTTTTT.

The V gene is TRBV6-1, the J gene TRBJ1-5, with TRBD1 as a possible D gene (6 bases). The CDR3 contains 16 residues. Deletions cut 0 bases from V and 3 bases from J, with 12 bases between. Germline V lookup: CDR1 MNHNS, CDR2 SASEGT. The CDR3 nucleotides are TGTGCCAGCAGTGAAGCGGCGACAGGAGTCAATCAGCCCCAGCATTTT. Residues: CASSEAATGVNQPQHF.

The V and J genes are TRBV28 and TRBJ1-5; TRBD1 is a possible D gene (5 bases). V was cut by 8 bases and J by 4 bases, with 12 bases left in between. Germline V gene sequence: CDR1 MDHEN, CDR2 SYDVKM. This CDR3 has 13 amino acids. CDR3 amino acids: CASWGSKNQPQHF. As DNA, the CDR3 is TGTGCCAGCTGGGGCTCCAAAAATCAGCCCCAGCATTTT.

The V gene is TRBV10-3, the J gene TRBJ2-1, with D possibly being TRBD2 (5 bases). The CDR3 spans 13 residues. Germline loops: CDR1 ENHRY, CDR2 SYGVKD. V shed 2 bases and J shed 7 bases, with 9 bases lying between them. The DNA for the CDR3 is TGTGCCATCAGTGAGCTTGAGGGTAATGAGCAGTTCTTC. It yields the protein CAISELEGNEQFF.

This clone was seen a single time. V is TRBV29-1 and J is TRBJ1-6; 8 bases line up with TRBD1. The CDR3 is made up of 13 amino acids. The J segment lost 8 bases and the V segment lost 4 bases, leaving 4 bases of the junction unmatched. Germline lookup yields CDR1 SQVTM and CDR2 ANQGSEA. This CDR3 is CSVGRGPDSPLHF. CDR3 sequence (DNA): TGCAGCGTTGGCAGGGGGCCAGATTCACCCCTCCACTTT.

The sample holds one count of this clone. This chain connects TRBV24-1 to TRBJ1-2; D is perhaps TRBD1 (6 bases). Germline loops: CDR1 KGHDR, CDR2 SFDVKD. The CDR3 covers 12 residues. Between the trimmed V and J ends, which lost 4 bases and 8 bases, there was a span of 10 bases. CDR3 sequence (DNA): TGTGCCACCAGTGACTGGACAGAAGGCTACACCTTC. This translates into CATSDWTEGYTF.

This chain connects TRBV3-1 (or the pseudogene TRBV3-2) to TRBJ1-5; D uncertain. The germline V gene has CDR1 LGHDT and CDR2 YNNKEL (reference sequence). The V and J ends lost 2 bases and 9 bases respectively, with 20 bases between them. CDR3 length: 16 amino acids. CDR3 bases: TGTGCCAGCAGCCAAATTCGCGGCGGTCACGCTGGGCCCCAGCATTTT. Amino acid sequence: CASSQIRGGHAGPQHF.

This clone has just one count. The V gene is TRBV6-5, the J gene TRBJ2-7, with TRBD1 matching 7 bases. V lost 2 bases and J lost 2; bases outside the gene matches: 6. The length of the CDR3 is 15 residues. Germline V gives CDR1 MNHEY, CDR2 SVGAGI. CDR3 DNA sequence: TGTGCCAGCAGTTACATGGGGACAGACACCTACGAGCAGTACTTC. It is translated as CASSYMGTDTYEQYF.

The rearrangement links TRBV7-7 to TRBJ2-3, with 7 bases fitting TRBD1. Per the germline V gene, CDR1 is SSHAT and CDR2 is FNYEAQ (reference sequence). V trimming: 5 bases; J trimming: 0 bases; junction bases outside the gene matches: 5. The CDR3 sequence is 15 residues long. CDR3 amino acids: CASSPRTGSTDTQYF. The CDR3 bases are TGTGCCAGCAGCCCCCGGACAGGAAGCACAGATACGCAGTATTTT.

V gene TRBV27 combines with J gene TRBJ2-5; TRBD1 matches at 8 bases. V lost 4 bases, J lost 5 bases, and 9 bases stayed unmatched. In germline, CDR1 is MNHEY, CDR2 SMNVEV (reference sequence). CDR3 length: 15 amino acids. The CDR3 here is CASSSQGARMETQYF. The CDR3 DNA is TGTGCCAGCAGTTCTCAGGGGGCCCGAATGGAGACCCAGTACTTC.

The count of this clone is one. This rearrangement joins TRBV10-3 to TRBJ2-1; 9 bases agree with TRBD2. J gave up 9 bases and V 10 bases, and 19 bases lay outside the gene matches. Germline V gene lookup returns CDR1 ENHRY and CDR2 SYGVKD. The CDR3 sequence is 16 residues long. CDR3 in DNA: TGTGCCACATTGGCTCCCGCGGGAGGGCCTCATGGTGAGCAGTTCTTC. Its translation: CATLAPAGGPHGEQFF.

The V call is TRBV19, the J call TRBJ2-7; D gene unclear. CDR3 length equals 15 residues. Germline CDR1 reads LNHDA; CDR2 reads SQIVND (reference sequence). The germline V and J ends were trimmed by 1 base and 1 base, with 11 bases remaining between them. The CDR3 protein is CASSIVLRGSYEQYF. CDR3 nucleotides: TGTGCCAGTAGTATAGTACTACGCGGTTCCTACGAGCAGTACTTC.